These 28 T cell receptor beta chains originate from one sample sequenced in a study of glioma-infiltrating T cells. Amplification of TCR alpha and beta CDR3 regions from RNA used iRepertoire nested multiplex PCR. TCRdb called the multiplex PCR reads again in MiXCR, with one record for every CDR3 protein. The table has 150,000 to 200,000 distinct CDR3 sequences, more than 35% seen once. Sequencing was performed on glioma tissue, nonneoplastic brain tissue, or PBMCs (not recorded which). The receptors originated from a human donor with low-grade glioma or glioblastoma, undergoing nonglioma brain surgery, or in good health (not recorded which).

This clonotype has just a few counts. The rearrangement uses TRBV18 and TRBJ2-3, with D maybe TRBD1 (6 bases). CDR1 is KGHSH, CDR2 LQKENI, per germline. Deletions cut 3 bases from V and 1 base from J, with 17 bases between. The CDR3 is 17 amino acids. CDR3 sequence: CASSPIIPQGRTDTQYF. CDR3 sequence (DNA): TGTGCCAGCTCACCTATAATTCCCCAGGGGCGCACAGATACGCAGTATTTT.

The J gene is TRBJ2-7, the V gene TRBV10-3; possibly TRBD1 for D (5 bases). The J call could be wrong; TRBJ2-5 is a better fit for the DNA end. CDR3 size: 12 residues. Germline loops: CDR1 ENHRY, CDR2 SYGVKD. As DNA, the CDR3 is TGTGCCATCAGCCGGACACAAGAGACCCAGTACTTC. It codes for CAISRTQETQYF.

Notes on this clonotype: A read error may explain this, as a much larger clone is one base away. The chain couples TRBV4-2 to TRBJ2-1; D is unclear. The CDR3 is made up of 12 amino acids. V gave up 0 bases and J gave up 9 bases, with 6 bases separating them. Germline V gene data show CDR1 as LGHNA and CDR2 as YNFKEQ. The CDR3 region is CASSQEGREQFF. The CDR3 DNA follows: TGTGCCAGCAGCCAAGAAGGGCGTGAGCAGTTCTTC.

Of note for this clonotype: It may be a read error: a sequence one base away is much more abundant. The gene calls are TRBV7-6 and TRBJ2-1, with D tentatively TRBD2 (5 bases). Germline CDR1 SGHVS, CDR2 FNYEAQ. CDR3 length equals 15 residues. The chain's CDR3 is CASSQDSSSYNEQLF. The CDR3 bases are TGTGCCAGCAGCCAGGACTCGAGCTCCTACAATGAGCAGTTATTC.

This clonotype was observed at least ten times. This chain links TRBV19 with TRBJ1-5; D unresolved. The CDR3 extends over 15 amino acids. Germline CDR1 LNHDA, CDR2 SQIVND (reference sequence). Trimming pared 5 bases from V and 5 bases from J, leaving 16 bases between. CDR3 DNA: TGTGCCAGTAGTCTCATCCCGGGGTCGGATCAGCCCCAGCATTTT. It is translated as CASSLIPGSDQPQHF.

This clonotype was counted a few times. This chain joins TRBV2 and TRBJ2-1; D is undetermined. The CDR3 is 13 amino acids. CDR1 SNHLY and CDR2 FYNNEI come from the germline V gene. With 5 bases removed from V and 5 bases from J, the gap between germline ends came to 10 bases. The CDR3 spells CASSPQLDNEQFF. For the CDR3, the DNA is TGTGCCAGCAGTCCTCAACTCGACAATGAGCAGTTCTTC.

A note on this clonotype: The conserved final phenylalanine or tryptophan is absent from the CDR3, which likely points to a read error. This rearrangement joins TRBV28 to TRBJ1-2, with 7 bases that match TRBD1. V lost 3 bases and J lost 5; bases outside the gene matches: 12. Germline CDR1 and CDR2: MDHEN and SYDVKM. The CDR3 runs 16 residues. CDR3: CASSFTSEGAIYGYTL. CDR3 nucleotides: TGTGCCAGCAGTTTTACCAGCGAGGGGGCGATTTATGGCTACACCTTA.

This clonotype has just a few counts. The chain links TRBV2 to TRBJ2-7; no definite D call. In germline, CDR1 is SNHLY, CDR2 FYNNEI. V gave up 6 bases and J gave up 4 bases, with 13 bases separating them. This CDR3 contains 13 residues. The CDR3 is CASSKSRWYEQYF. As DNA, the CDR3 is TGTGCCAGCAGCAAAAGCAGGTGGTACGAGCAGTACTTC.

At least ten counts were recorded for this clonotype. This chain uses TRBV10-1 with TRBJ2-3, with 8 bases identical to TRBD2. Germline V gives CDR1 WNHNN, CDR2 SYGVQD (reference sequence). V lost 5 bases to trimming and J lost 6 bases; unmatched junction nucleotides: 16. This CDR3 is built from 17 residues. The CDR3 bases are TGCGCCAGCAGTCCAAACTCGCCGGGACTAGTGTATGATACGCAGTATTTT. Translated, it gives CASSPNSPGLVYDTQYF.

V usage is TRBV11-2 and J usage is TRBJ2-1; 10 bases map to TRBD2. The CDR3 sequence is 13 residues long. Trimming cost V 6 bases and J 7 bases; bases outside gene matches: 3. Per the germline V gene, CDR1 is SGHAT and CDR2 is FQNNGV. CDR3 nucleotide sequence: TGTGCCAGCAGACAGACTAGCGGGAATGAGCAGTTCTTC. Encoded protein: CASRQTSGNEQFF.

This clonotype was recorded many times. The chain uses TRBV7-2 and TRBJ2-1; D gene uncertain. Germline V gene lookup returns CDR1 SGHTA and CDR2 FQGNSA. The CDR3 runs to 11 residues. Trimming removed 3 bases at V and 15 bases at J, with 12 bases between. In nucleotides, the CDR3 is TGTGCCAGCAGCTTTCTCGGACCGAGGTTCTTC. Protein: CASSFLGPRFF.

This chain links TRBV20-1 with TRBJ2-1; 8 nucleotides match TRBD2. The CDR3 totals 15 residues. CDR1 is DFQATT, CDR2 SNEGSKA, per germline (reference sequence). V dropped 1 base and J dropped 13; count of bases not matched to a gene: 15. The CDR3 coding sequence is TGCAGTGCTAGAGCTCTCCTGGCTAGCGGGCTGGACCAGTTCTTC. This translates into CSARALLASGLDQFF.

Note on this clonotype: This may be a read error: a much more frequent sequence differs by one nucleotide. CDR3 region: CASRGQIWGQPQRF. The CDR3 nucleotides read TGTGCCAGCAGAGGACAGATTTGGGGGCAGCCCCAGCGTTTT. This chain joins TRBV12-3 or TRBV12-4 and TRBJ1-5; the D gene is possibly TRBD1 (6 bases). The CDR3 runs to 14 residues.

The table lists this clonotype with many counts. For the CDR3, the DNA is TGTGCCAGCAGTCCTCCGGCGGGAGTTTGGGATACGCAGTATTTT. The encoded protein is CASSPPAGVWDTQYF. The gene calls are TRBV28 and TRBJ2-3; 7 bases are shared with TRBD2. Germline V CDR1 and CDR2: MDHEN, SYDVKM. The junction had 11 bases not matched to a gene; V was cut back by 5 bases and J by 6 bases. The CDR3 is 15 amino acids. The full variable domain, rest sourced from reference TRBV28 and TRBJ2-3, is DVKVTQSSRYLVKRTGEKVFLECVQDMDHENMFWYRQDPGLGLRLIYFSYDVKMKEKGDIPEGYSVSREKKERFSLILESASTNQTSMYLCASSPPAGVWDTQYFGPGTRLTVL.

As for this clonotype: A single base separates this from a much larger clone, so it may be a read error. The chain joins TRBV29-1 to TRBJ2-5; perhaps D is TRBD1 or TRBD2 (5 bases each). The CDR3 is 15 amino acids. Germline CDR1 reads SQVTM; CDR2 reads ANQGSEA. V was trimmed by 8 bases and J by 1 base, leaving 20 bases between them. CDR3 in amino acids: CSSEGPSGFQETQYF. In DNA form, the CDR3 reads TGCAGCTCCGAGGGACCCTCGGGGTTCCAAGAGACCCAGTACTTC.

This clonotype was counted many times. The CDR3 loop is CASSDPSTGAFPNQPQHF. In DNA form, the CDR3 reads TGTGCCAGCAGTGACCCTTCCACCGGGGCCTTTCCCAATCAGCCCCAGCATTTT. V and J are TRBV6-1 and TRBJ1-5; tentative D call: TRBD1 (5 bases). Germline CDR1 and CDR2: MNHNS and SASEGT. Trimming removed 3 bases from V and 3 bases from J, with 21 bases in between. The CDR3 extends over 18 amino acids.

Comments on this clonotype: This could be a read error, since a much larger clone is one nucleotide away. This is likely a read error, given that the CDR3 carries no conserved phenylalanine or tryptophan at its end. The chain carries TRBV28 and TRBJ2-7, with D maybe TRBD1 (5 bases). Germline V CDR1 and CDR2: MDHEN, SYDVKM. Deletions cut 2 bases from V and 6 bases from J, with 11 bases between. The CDR3 consists of 13 residues. Here the CDR3 reads CASSLQGVGEQYL. The CDR3, as DNA: TGTGCCAGCAGTTTACAGGGTGTAGGCGAGCAGTACTTG.

Many counts were recorded for this clonotype. This chain links TRBV27 with TRBJ2-5; 13 bases fit TRBD2. This CDR3 is built from 15 residues. The V segment lost 5 bases and the J segment 3 bases; nucleotides outside the gene matches: 3. Germline CDR1 is MNHEY and CDR2 is SMNVEV (reference sequence). CDR3 in DNA: TGTGCCAGCAGTCCCGGGACTAGCGGGAAAGAGACCCAGTACTTC. As protein: CASSPGTSGKETQYF.

With respect to this clonotype: A much larger clone differs by one base, so this may be a read error. This chain joins TRBV19 and TRBJ1-5, with no clear D. Germline V lookup: CDR1 LNHDA, CDR2 SQIVND (reference sequence). This CDR3 is built from 12 residues. The CDR3, as DNA: TGTGGCAGTAGTATGGACCAGCAGCCCCAGCATTTT. Its protein product is CGSSMDQQPQHF.

The rearrangement uses TRBV2 and TRBJ1-1; TRBD1 agrees at 7 bases. Germline V gives CDR1 SNHLY, CDR2 FYNNEI. This CDR3 spans 18 amino acids. With V trimmed by 4 bases and J by 1 base, 15 bases remained unmatched. The CDR3 here is CASSVGSQGVLRNTEAFF. The CDR3 nucleotides are TGTGCCAGCAGTGTCGGGTCGCAGGGGGTCTTACGGAACACTGAAGCTTTCTTT.

This clonotype was counted ten times or more. The chain has TRBV3-1 and TRBJ1-2; unclear D gene. The germline V gene has CDR1 LGHDT and CDR2 YNNKEL (reference sequence). The CDR3 spans 14 residues. Trimming took 3 bases from V and 4 from J, leaving 12 bases between them. The CDR3 is CASSQPTRGYGYTF. In DNA, the CDR3 is TGTGCCAGCAGCCAGCCTACGAGAGGCTATGGCTACACCTTC.

This clonotype was counted ten times or more. The chain carries TRBV6-1 and TRBJ2-3, with 11 bases identical to TRBD2. Germline V gives CDR1 MNHNS, CDR2 SASEGT. The CDR3 totals 16 residues. With V trimmed by 5 bases and J by 4 bases, 8 bases remained unmatched. In nucleotides, the CDR3 is TGTGCCAGCAGTCCCATGACTAGCGGGAACGCAGATACGCAGTATTTT. It translates to CASSPMTSGNADTQYF.

V and J are TRBV12-3 or TRBV12-4 and TRBJ2-7; D may correspond to TRBD1 or TRBD2 (6 bases each). V was shortened by 3 bases and J by 5 bases, with 14 bases between the two germline ends. CDR3 length: 14 amino acids. The CDR3 DNA reads TGTGCCAGCAGTTTCCCGGGGGCTGCGGACGAGCAGTACTTC. Amino acids: CASSFPGAADEQYF.

This chain links TRBV12-3 or TRBV12-4 with TRBJ2-1; D is unclear. Trimming took off 6 bases at V and 1 base at J, with 13 bases between the two ends. This CDR3 is built from 15 residues. In nucleotides, the CDR3 is TGTGCCAGCAGCCCCTTTTGGAAGTCCTACAATGAGCAGTTCTTC. This codes for CASSPFWKSYNEQFF.

This clonotype has a count of ten or more. V gene TRBV2 combines with J gene TRBJ1-5; D uncertain. V was trimmed by 1 base and J by 3 bases, leaving 10 bases between them. This CDR3 is 15 amino acids long. Germline values: CDR1 SNHLY, CDR2 FYNNEI. CDR3 region: CASSEDSNANQPQHF. In DNA form, the CDR3 reads TGTGCCAGCAGTGAAGACAGTAATGCCAATCAGCCCCAGCATTTT.

On this clonotype: Possible read error: a much larger clone is one base away. The chain joins TRBV15 to TRBJ1-1; 7 bases agree with TRBD1. Trimming took 0 bases from V and 7 from J; bases not matched to a gene: 5. This CDR3 region has 14 residues. Germline lookup yields CDR1 LNHNV and CDR2 YYDKDF (reference sequence). The CDR3 DNA is TGTGCCACCAGCAGAGAGCCCAGGGGGAATGAAGCTTTCTTT. Translated, it gives CATSREPRGNEAFF.

This clonotype was seen at least ten times. This chain uses TRBV20-1 with TRBJ2-7; 13 nucleotides agree with TRBD2. The CDR3 loop spans 20 amino acids. The ends lost 1 base at V and 1 base at J; junction bases unmatched: 16. Germline V gene data show CDR1 as DFQATT and CDR2 as SNEGSKA (reference sequence). This CDR3 reads CSARAPPGLAGTLRSYEQYF. The CDR3 coding sequence is TGCAGTGCTAGAGCTCCCCCGGGACTAGCGGGAACCCTTAGGTCCTACGAGCAGTACTTC.

This clonotype was recorded at least ten times. This rearrangement joins TRBV28 to TRBJ2-7, with 8 nucleotides matching TRBD2. The trim removed 6 bases at V and 6 bases at J, leaving 7 bases unmatched. The CDR3 loop spans 13 amino acids. Germline loops: CDR1 MDHEN, CDR2 SYDVKM. CDR3 sequence: CASSDGLAREQYF. In DNA form, the CDR3 reads TGTGCCAGCAGCGACGGACTAGCCCGCGAGCAGTACTTC.